This T cell receptor (beta chain) was observed in a study of cytotoxic CD8 clonotypes in ibrutinib-treated CLL. Findings and caveats of the study: Patients with sustained remission and those progressing were sampled at differing times.

The data were produced by immunoSEQ multiplex PCR, yet TCRdb's version contains in-frame clones alone and is incomplete. The data hold under 75,000 clones, with approximately 71% observed a single time. A few counts support this clone. Antigen specificity is unknown. The germline V gene has CDR1 MNHEY and CDR2 SMNVEV (reference sequence). The V and J ends lost 5 bases and 2 bases respectively, with 9 bases between them. The CDR3 runs 13 residues. Sequencing used PBMCs, obtained after 12 months of ibrutinib treatment. The receptor was derived from a human donor with chronic lymphocytic leukemia. The chain employs TRBV27 and TRBJ2-5; TRBD1 might be the D (6 bases). CDR3 DNA sequence: TGTGCCAGCAGTCAGGACAGACAAGAGACCCAGTACTTC. It yields the protein CASSQDRQETQYF.